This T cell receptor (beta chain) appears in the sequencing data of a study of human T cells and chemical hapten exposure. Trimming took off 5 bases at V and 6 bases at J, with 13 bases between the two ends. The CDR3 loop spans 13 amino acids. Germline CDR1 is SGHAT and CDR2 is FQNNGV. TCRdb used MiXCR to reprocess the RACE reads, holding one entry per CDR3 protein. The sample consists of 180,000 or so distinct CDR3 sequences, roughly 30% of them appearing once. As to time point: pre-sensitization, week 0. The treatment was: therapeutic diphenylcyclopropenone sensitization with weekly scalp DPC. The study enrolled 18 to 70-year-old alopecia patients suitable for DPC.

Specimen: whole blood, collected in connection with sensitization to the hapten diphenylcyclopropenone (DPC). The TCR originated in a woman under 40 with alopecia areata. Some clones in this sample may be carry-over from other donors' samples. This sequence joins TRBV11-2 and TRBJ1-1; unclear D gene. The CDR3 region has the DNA TGTGCCAGCAGCCACCTCGAGACCCCTGAAGCTTTCTTT. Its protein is CASSHLETPEAFF.